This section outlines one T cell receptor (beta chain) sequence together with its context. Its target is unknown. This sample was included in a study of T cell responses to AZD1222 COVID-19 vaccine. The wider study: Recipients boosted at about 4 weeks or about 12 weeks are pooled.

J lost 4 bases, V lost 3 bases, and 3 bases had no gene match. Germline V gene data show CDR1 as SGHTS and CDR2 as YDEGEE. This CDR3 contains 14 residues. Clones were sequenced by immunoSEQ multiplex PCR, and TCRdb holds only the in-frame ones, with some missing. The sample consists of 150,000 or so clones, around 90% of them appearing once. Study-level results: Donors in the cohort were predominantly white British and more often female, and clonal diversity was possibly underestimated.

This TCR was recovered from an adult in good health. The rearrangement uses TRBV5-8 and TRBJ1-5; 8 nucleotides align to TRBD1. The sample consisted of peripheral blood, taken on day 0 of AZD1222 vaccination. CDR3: CASSWGQVNQPQHF. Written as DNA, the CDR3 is TGTGCCAGCAGCTGGGGACAGGTAAATCAGCCCCAGCATTTT.